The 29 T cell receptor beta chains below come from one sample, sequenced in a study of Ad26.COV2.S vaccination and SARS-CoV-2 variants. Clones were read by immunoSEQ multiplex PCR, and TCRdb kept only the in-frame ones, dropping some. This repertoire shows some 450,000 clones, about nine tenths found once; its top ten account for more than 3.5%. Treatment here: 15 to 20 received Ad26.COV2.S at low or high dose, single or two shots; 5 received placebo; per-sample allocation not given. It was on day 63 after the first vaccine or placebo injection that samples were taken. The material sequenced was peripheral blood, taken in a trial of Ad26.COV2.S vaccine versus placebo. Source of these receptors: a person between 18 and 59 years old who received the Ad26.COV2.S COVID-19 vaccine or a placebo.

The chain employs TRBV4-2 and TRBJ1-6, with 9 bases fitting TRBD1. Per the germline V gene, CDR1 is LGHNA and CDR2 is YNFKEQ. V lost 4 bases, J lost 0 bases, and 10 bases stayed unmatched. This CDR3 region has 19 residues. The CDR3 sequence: CASSRDTGGDSSYNSPLHF. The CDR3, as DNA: TGTGCCAGCAGCCGGGACACAGGGGGCGACAGCTCCTATAATTCACCCCTCCACTTT.

The CDR3 loop reads CASSGLVDEKLFF. The CDR3 DNA is TGTGCCAGCTCAGGGCTTGTAGATGAAAAACTGTTTTTT. The chain employs TRBV19 and TRBJ1-4; TRBD1 might be the D (5 bases). V was cut by 9 bases and J by 6 bases, with 14 bases left in between. The CDR3 is 13 amino acids. Germline CDR1 and CDR2: LNHDA and SQIVND (reference sequence).

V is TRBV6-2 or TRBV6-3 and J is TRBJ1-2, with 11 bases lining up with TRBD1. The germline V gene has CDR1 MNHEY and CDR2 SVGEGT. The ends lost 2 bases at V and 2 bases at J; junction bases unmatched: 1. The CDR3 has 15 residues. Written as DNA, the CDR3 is TGTGCCAGCAGTTACCGGGACAGGGGGAACTATGGCTACACCTTC. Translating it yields CASSYRDRGNYGYTF.

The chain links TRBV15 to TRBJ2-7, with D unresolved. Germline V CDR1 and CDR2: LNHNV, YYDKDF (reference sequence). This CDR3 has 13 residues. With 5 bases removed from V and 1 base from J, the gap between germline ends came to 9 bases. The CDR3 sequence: CATSGEQSYEQYF. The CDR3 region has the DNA TGTGCCACCAGCGGGGAACAGTCCTACGAGCAGTACTTC.

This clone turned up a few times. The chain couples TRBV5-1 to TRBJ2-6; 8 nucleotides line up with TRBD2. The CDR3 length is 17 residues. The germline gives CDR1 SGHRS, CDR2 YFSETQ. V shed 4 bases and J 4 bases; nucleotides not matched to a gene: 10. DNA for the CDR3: TGCGCCAGCAGCCCGGACCCGGGAGGGTACGGGGCCAACGTCCTGACTTTC. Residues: CASSPDPGGYGANVLTF.

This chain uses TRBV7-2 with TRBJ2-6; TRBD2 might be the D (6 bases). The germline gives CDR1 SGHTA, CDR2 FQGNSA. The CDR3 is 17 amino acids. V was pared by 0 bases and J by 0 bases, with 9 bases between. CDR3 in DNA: TGTGCCAGCAGCTTAGCGCTCGGGAGCTCTGGGGCCAACGTCCTGACTTTC. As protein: CASSLALGSSGANVLTF.

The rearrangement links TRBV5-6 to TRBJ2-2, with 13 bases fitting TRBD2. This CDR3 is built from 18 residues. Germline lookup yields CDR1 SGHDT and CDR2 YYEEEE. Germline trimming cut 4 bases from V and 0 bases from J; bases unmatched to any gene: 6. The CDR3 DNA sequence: TGTGCCAGCAGCCCTGGACTAGCGGGAGTCGCGAACACCGGGGAGCTGTTTTTT. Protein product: CASSPGLAGVANTGELFF.

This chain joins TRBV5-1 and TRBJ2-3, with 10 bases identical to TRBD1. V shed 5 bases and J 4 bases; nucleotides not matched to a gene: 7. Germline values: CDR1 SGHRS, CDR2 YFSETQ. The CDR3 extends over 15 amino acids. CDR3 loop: CASRAGTGVADTQYF. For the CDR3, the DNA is TGCGCCAGCAGGGCCGGGACAGGGGTCGCAGATACGCAGTATTTT.

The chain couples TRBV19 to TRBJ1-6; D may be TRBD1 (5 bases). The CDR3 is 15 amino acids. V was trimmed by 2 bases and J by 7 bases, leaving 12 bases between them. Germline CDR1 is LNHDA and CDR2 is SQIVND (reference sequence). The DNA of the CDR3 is TGTGCCAGTAGTATACTTGGGGGTACAAATTCACCCCTCCACTTT. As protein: CASSILGGTNSPLHF.

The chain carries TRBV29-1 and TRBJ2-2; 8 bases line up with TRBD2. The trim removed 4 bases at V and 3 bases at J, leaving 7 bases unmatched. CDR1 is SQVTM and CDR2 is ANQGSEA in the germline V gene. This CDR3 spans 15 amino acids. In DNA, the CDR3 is TGCAGCGTTGTTGTTCCAGCGGGAGACACCGGGGAGCTGTTTTTT. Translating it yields CSVVVPAGDTGELFF.

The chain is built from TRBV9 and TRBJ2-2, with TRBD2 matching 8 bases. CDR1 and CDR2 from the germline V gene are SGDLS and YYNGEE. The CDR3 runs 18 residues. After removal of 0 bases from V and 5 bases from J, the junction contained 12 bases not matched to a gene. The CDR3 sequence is CASSVAHRAGVGTGELFF. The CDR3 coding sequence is TGTGCCAGCAGCGTAGCCCATCGAGCGGGAGTGGGGACCGGGGAGCTGTTTTTT.

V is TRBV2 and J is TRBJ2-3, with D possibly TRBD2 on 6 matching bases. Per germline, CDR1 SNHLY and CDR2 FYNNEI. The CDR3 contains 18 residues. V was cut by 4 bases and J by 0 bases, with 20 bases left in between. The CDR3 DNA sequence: TGTGCCAGCAGTGCTCCCCCCGAAGCAGCGGGTAGCACAGATACGCAGTATTTT. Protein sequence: CASSAPPEAAGSTDTQYF.

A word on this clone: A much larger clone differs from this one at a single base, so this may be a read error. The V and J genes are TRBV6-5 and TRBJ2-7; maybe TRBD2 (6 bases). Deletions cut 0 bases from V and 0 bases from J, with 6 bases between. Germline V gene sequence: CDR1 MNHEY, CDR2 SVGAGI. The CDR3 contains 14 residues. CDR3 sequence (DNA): TGTGCCAGCAGTTACTCGACTAGCTCCTACGAGCAGTACTTC. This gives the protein CASSYSTSSYEQYF.

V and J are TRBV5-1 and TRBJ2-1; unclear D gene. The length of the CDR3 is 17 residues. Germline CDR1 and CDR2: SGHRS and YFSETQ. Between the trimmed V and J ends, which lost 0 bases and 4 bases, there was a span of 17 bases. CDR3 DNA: TGCGCCAGCAGCTTGGCCTCGGAAGGGCAGGCGTACAATGAGCAGTTCTTC. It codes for CASSLASEGQAYNEQFF.

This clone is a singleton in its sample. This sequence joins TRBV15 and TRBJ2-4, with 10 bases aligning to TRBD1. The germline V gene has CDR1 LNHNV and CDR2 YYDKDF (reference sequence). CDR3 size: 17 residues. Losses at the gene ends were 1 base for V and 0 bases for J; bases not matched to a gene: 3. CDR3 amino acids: CATSRGWDRGAKNIQYF. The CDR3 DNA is TGTGCCACCAGCAGAGGCTGGGACAGGGGAGCCAAAAACATTCAGTACTTC.

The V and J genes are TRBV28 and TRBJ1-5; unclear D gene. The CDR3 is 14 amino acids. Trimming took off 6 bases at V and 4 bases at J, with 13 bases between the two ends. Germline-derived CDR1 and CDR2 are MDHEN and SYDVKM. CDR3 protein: CASSPLGLNQPQHF. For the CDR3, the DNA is TGTGCCAGCAGCCCCCTGGGCCTTAATCAGCCCCAGCATTTT.

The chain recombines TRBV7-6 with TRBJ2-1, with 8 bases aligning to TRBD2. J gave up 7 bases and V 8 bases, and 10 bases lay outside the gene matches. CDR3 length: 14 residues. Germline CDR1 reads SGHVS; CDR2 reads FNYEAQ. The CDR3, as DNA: TGTGCCAGCTCCCACGGGGGGGCTTGGAATGAGCAGTTCTTC. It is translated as CASSHGGAWNEQFF.

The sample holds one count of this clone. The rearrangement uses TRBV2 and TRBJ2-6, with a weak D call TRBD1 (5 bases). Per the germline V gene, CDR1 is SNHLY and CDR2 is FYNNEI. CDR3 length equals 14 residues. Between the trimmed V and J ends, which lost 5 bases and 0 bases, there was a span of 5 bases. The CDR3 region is CASSTGSGANVLTF. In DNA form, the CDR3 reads TGTGCCAGCAGTACAGGCTCTGGGGCCAACGTCCTGACTTTC. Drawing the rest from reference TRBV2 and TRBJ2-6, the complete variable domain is EPEVTQTPSHQVTQMGQEVILRCVPISNHLYFYWYRQILGQKVEFLVSFYNNEISEKSEIFDDQFSVERPDGSNFTLKIRSTKLEDSAMYFCASSTGSGANVLTFGAGSRLTVL.

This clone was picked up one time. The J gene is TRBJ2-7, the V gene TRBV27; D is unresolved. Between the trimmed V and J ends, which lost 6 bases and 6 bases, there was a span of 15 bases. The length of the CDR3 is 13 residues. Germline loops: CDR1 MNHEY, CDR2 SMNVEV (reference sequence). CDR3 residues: CASSRWAPSEQYF. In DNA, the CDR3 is TGTGCCAGCAGCCGTTGGGCCCCTAGCGAGCAGTACTTC.

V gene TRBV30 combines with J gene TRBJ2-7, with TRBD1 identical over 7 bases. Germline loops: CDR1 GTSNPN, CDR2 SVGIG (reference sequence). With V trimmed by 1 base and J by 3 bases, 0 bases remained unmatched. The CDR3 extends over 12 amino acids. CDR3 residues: CAWSGTGYEQYF. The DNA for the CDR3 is TGTGCCTGGAGTGGGACAGGCTACGAGCAGTACTTC.

DNA for the CDR3: TGTGCCAGCAGTTTCGCGGTGGTCACCGGGGAGCTGTTTTTT. It codes for CASSFAVVTGELFF. The chain joins TRBV28 to TRBJ2-2; D not certain. CDR1 and CDR2 (germline): MDHEN, SYDVKM. V dropped 3 bases and J dropped 4 bases, with 9 bases sitting between them. The CDR3 spans 14 residues.

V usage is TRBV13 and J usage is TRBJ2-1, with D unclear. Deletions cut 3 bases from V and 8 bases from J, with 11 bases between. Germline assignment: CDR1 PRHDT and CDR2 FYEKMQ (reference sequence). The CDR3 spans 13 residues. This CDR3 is CASSLGIVHEQFF. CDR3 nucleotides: TGTGCCAGCAGCTTGGGGATAGTTCATGAGCAGTTCTTC. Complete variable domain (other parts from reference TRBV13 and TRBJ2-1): AAGVIQSPRHLIKEKRETATLKCYPIPRHDTVYWYQQGPGQDPQFLISFYEKMQSDKGSIPDRFSAQQFSDYHSELNMSSLELGDSALYFCASSLGIVHEQFFGPGTRLTVL.

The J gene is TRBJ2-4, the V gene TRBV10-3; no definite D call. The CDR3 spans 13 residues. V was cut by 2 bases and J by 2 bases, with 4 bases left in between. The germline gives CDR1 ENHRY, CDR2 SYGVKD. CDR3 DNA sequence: TGTGCCATCAGTGAGCCTACCAAAAACATTCAGTACTTC. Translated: CAISEPTKNIQYF.

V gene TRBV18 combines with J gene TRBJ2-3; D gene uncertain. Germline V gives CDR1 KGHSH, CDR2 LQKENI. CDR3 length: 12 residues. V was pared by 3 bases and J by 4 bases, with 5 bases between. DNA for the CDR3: TGTGCCAGCTCACCCTACGCAGATACGCAGTATTTT. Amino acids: CASSPYADTQYF.

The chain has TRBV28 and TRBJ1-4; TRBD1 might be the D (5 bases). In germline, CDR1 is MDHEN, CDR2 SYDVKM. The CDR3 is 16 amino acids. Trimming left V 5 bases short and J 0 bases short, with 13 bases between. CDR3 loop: CASSTPTASTNEKLFF. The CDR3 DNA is TGTGCCAGCAGTACCCCGACAGCATCAACTAATGAAAAACTGTTTTTT.

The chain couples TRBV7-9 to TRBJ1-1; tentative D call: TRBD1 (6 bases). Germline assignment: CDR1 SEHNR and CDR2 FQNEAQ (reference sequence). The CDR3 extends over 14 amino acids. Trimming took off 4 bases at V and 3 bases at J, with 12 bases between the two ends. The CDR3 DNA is TGTGCCAGCAGCTCCGGGGGCGCGCACACTGAAGCTTTCTTT. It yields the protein CASSSGGAHTEAFF.

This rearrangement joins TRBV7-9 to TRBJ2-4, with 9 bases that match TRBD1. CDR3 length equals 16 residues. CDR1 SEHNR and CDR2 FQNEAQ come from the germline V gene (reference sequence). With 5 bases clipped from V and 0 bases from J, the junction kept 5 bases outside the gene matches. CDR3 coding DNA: TGTGCCAGCAGCAGAGGACAGGGGTTAGCCAAAAACATTCAGTACTTC. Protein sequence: CASSRGQGLAKNIQYF.

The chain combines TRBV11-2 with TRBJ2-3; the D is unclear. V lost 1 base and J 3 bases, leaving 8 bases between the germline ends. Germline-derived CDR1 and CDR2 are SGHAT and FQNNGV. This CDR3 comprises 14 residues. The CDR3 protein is CASSLGVHTDTQYF. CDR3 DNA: TGTGCCAGCAGCTTAGGGGTCCATACAGATACGCAGTATTTT. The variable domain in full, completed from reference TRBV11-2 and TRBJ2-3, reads EAGVAQSPRYKIIEKRQSVAFWCNPISGHATLYWYQQILGQGPKLLIQFQNNGVVDDSQLPKDRFSAERLKGVDSTLKIQPAKLEDSAVYLCASSLGVHTDTQYFGPGTRLTVL.

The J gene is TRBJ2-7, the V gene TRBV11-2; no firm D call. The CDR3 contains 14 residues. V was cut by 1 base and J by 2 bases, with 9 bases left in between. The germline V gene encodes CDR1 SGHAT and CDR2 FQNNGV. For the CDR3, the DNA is TGTGCCAGCAGCTTAGCGGTAGAGACCTACGAGCAGTACTTC. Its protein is CASSLAVETYEQYF.